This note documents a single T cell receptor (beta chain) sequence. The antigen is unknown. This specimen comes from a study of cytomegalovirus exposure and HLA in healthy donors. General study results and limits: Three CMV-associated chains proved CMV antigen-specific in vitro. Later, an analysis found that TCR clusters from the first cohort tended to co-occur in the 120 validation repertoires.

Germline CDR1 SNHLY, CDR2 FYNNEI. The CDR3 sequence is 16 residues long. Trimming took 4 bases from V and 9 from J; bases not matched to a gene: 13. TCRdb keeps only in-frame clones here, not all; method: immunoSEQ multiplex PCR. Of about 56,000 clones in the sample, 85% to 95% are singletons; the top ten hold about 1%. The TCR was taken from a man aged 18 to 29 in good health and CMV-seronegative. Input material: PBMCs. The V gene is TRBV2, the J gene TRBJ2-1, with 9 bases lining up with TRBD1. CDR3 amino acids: CASSGPRGQGLGEQFF. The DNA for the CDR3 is TGTGCCAGCAGTGGACCGAGGGGACAGGGTCTGGGTGAGCAGTTCTTC.